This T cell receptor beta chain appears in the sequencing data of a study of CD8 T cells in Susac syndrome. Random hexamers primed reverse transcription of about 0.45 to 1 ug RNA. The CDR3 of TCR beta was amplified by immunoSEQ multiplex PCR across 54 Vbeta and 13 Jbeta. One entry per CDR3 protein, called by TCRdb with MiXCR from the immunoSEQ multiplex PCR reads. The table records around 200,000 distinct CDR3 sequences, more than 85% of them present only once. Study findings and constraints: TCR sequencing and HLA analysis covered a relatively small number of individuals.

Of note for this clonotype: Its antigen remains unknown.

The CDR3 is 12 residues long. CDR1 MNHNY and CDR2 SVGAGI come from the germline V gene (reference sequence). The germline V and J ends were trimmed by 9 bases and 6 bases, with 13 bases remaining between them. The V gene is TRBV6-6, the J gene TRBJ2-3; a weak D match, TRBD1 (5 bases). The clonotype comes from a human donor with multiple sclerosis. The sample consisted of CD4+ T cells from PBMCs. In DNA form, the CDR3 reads TGTGCCAGTTCGGACAAAGCGGATACGCAGTATTTT. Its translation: CASSDKADTQYF.